The 16 T cell receptor beta chains listed next were all sequenced from one sample in a study of blood T cell repertoires in COVID-19. Method: immunoSEQ multiplex PCR; TCRdb's copy keeps in-frame clones and lacks some. Altogether roughly 250,000 clones are present, 65% to 90% being singletons, with the ten largest covering roughly 4.7%. The sequenced material came from peripheral blood. These receptors were taken from a woman aged 70-85 years with acute or convalescent COVID-19.

This clone came up once. This CDR3 is also generated by other DNA sequences in the sample. This chain links TRBV7-9 with TRBJ2-3; TRBD2 is a possible D gene (6 bases). CDR1 SEHNR and CDR2 FQNEAQ come from the germline V gene (reference sequence). V gave up 1 base and J gave up 3 bases, with 11 bases separating them. The length of the CDR3 is 15 residues. The CDR3 DNA sequence: TGTGCCAGCAGCTTAGGGGGCGGGGTGACAGATACGCAGTATTTT. Translated, it gives CASSLGGGVTDTQYF.

This clone occurred a few times. The chain joins TRBV7-2 to TRBJ1-5, with 7 bases identical to TRBD1. Per the germline V gene, CDR1 is SGHTA and CDR2 is FQGNSA. The CDR3 sequence is 13 residues long. With 4 bases clipped from V and 7 bases from J, the junction kept 4 bases outside the gene matches. CDR3 sequence: CASSSDREQPQHF. The DNA of the CDR3 is TGTGCCAGCAGCTCCGACAGGGAACAGCCCCAGCATTTT.

This clone was counted once. The chain is built from TRBV7-2 and TRBJ1-4; 7 bases line up with TRBD1. The germline CDR1 and CDR2 sequences are SGHTA and FQGNSA. J lost 0 bases, V lost 4 bases, and 5 bases had no gene match. The CDR3 consists of 16 residues. CDR3: CASSYLGQSTNEKLFF. CDR3 coding DNA: TGTGCCAGCAGCTACCTGGGACAGTCAACTAATGAAAAACTGTTTTTT.

This sequence joins TRBV7-2 and TRBJ1-5; no clear D gene. Between the trimmed V and J ends, which lost 7 bases and 5 bases, there was a span of 15 bases. The CDR3 is 14 amino acids. CDR1 is SGHTA and CDR2 is FQGNSA in the germline V gene. This CDR3 reads CASTPTLADQPQHF. The CDR3 DNA reads TGTGCCAGCACCCCAACCTTGGCGGATCAGCCCCAGCATTTT.

The chain combines TRBV14 with TRBJ2-5; possible D gene TRBD1, 6 bases. The CDR3 loop spans 15 amino acids. The germline V gene encodes CDR1 SGHDN and CDR2 FVKESK. Trimming shortened V by 3 bases and J by 1 base, and 12 bases separated the two germline ends. CDR3 DNA: TGTGCCAGCAGCCATACTCCCAGGGGCCAAGAGACCCAGTACTTC. Protein sequence: CASSHTPRGQETQYF.

J is TRBJ1-5 and V is TRBV19; TRBD1 matches 9 bases. The germline CDR1 and CDR2 sequences are LNHDA and SQIVND (reference sequence). The ends lost 5 bases at V and 6 bases at J; junction bases unmatched: 8. The CDR3 contains 15 residues. In DNA form, the CDR3 reads TGTGCCAGTAGTTTTCGACAGGGGGACAGTCAGCCCCAGCATTTT. It encodes CASSFRQGDSQPQHF.

This chain links TRBV28 with TRBJ2-3, with 8 nucleotides matching TRBD1. With 7 bases clipped from V and 4 bases from J, the junction kept 4 bases outside the gene matches. Germline V gene sequence: CDR1 MDHEN, CDR2 SYDVKM. CDR3 length: 13 residues. The CDR3 region has the DNA TGTGCCAGCACCGCAGGGGGCTCAGATACGCAGTATTTT. The encoded protein is CASTAGGSDTQYF. Filled out from reference TRBV28 and TRBJ2-3, the complete variable domain reads DVKVTQSSRYLVKRTGEKVFLECVQDMDHENMFWYRQDPGLGLRLIYFSYDVKMKEKGDIPEGYSVSREKKERFSLILESASTNQTSMYLCASTAGGSDTQYFGPGTRLTVL.

This rearrangement joins TRBV9 to TRBJ2-5; 9 positions match TRBD2. V gave up 3 bases and J gave up 2 bases; unmatched junction bases: 5. Germline V gene sequence: CDR1 SGDLS, CDR2 YYNGEE. The CDR3 consists of 15 residues. The CDR3: CASSARGGLQETQYF. The CDR3 nucleotides are TGTGCCAGCAGCGCGCGGGGGGGGCTGCAAGAGACCCAGTACTTC.

The chain recombines TRBV5-1 with TRBJ2-1; tentatively, D is TRBD2 (6 bases). Per the germline V gene, CDR1 is SGHRS and CDR2 is YFSETQ. The CDR3 runs to 14 residues. V lost 0 bases, J lost 8 bases, and 12 bases lay in between. The CDR3 sequence: CASSLAVTSYEQFF. As DNA, the CDR3 is TGCGCCAGCAGCTTGGCCGTCACTAGCTATGAGCAGTTCTTC. The full variable domain, its missing parts supplied by reference TRBV5-1 and TRBJ2-1, is KAGVTQTPRYLIKTRGQQVTLSCSPISGHRSVSWYQQTPGQGLQFLFEYFSETQRNKGNFPGRFSGRQFSNSRSEMNVSTLELGDSALYLCASSLAVTSYEQFFGPGTRLTVL.

This clone was observed a handful of times. The chain employs TRBV7-2 and TRBJ1-2; 10 bases agree with TRBD1. The germline CDR1 and CDR2 sequences are SGHTA and FQGNSA. The CDR3 has 15 residues. V dropped 4 bases and J dropped 4; count of bases not matched to a gene: 6. The CDR3: CASSYGTGVGYGYTF. CDR3 bases: TGTGCCAGCAGCTATGGGACAGGGGTAGGCTATGGCTACACCTTC.

This sequence joins TRBV4-1 and TRBJ1-4; 9 positions agree with TRBD1. The junction had 3 bases not matched to a gene; V was cut back by 2 bases and J by 5 bases. The CDR3 runs to 15 residues. CDR1 MGHRA and CDR2 YSYEKL come from the germline V gene. The CDR3, as DNA: TGCGCCAGCAGCCAAAAGGGGACAGGGAATGAAAAACTGTTTTTT. This codes for CASSQKGTGNEKLFF.

This CDR3 reads CAISEGQGAYEQYF. In nucleotides, the CDR3 is TGTGCCATCAGTGAGGGGCAGGGGGCCTACGAGCAGTACTTC. The chain carries TRBV10-3 and TRBJ2-7; 7 bases agree with TRBD1. The germline CDR1 and CDR2 sequences are ENHRY and SYGVKD. Germline trimming cut 2 bases from V and 2 bases from J; bases unmatched to any gene: 3. This CDR3 has 14 residues.

The gene calls are TRBV12-2 and TRBJ1-1; TRBD1 reflects the table's D call only, with no check against the DNA. TRBV12-2 is annotated as a pseudogene. This CDR3 is built from 14 residues. CDR3 nucleotides: TGTGCAAGTCGCTTAGGTGGGCGGAACACTGAAGCTTTCTTT. As protein: CASRLGGRNTEAFF.

The V gene is TRBV28, the J gene TRBJ1-2, with 9 bases lining up with TRBD1. CDR3 length: 14 amino acids. V shed 7 bases and J 2 bases; nucleotides not matched to a gene: 5. Germline CDR1 and CDR2: MDHEN and SYDVKM. CDR3 amino acids: CASKGQGWNYGYTF. In DNA form, the CDR3 reads TGTGCCAGCAAGGGACAGGGTTGGAACTATGGCTACACCTTC.

The chain employs TRBV7-8 and TRBJ1-2, with 10 nucleotides matching TRBD1. The germline V gene encodes CDR1 SGHVS and CDR2 FQNEAQ. V dropped 4 bases and J dropped 5; count of bases not matched to a gene: 7. This CDR3 has 15 amino acids. CDR3 coding DNA: TGTGCCAGCAGCTCACCGCCGGGACAGGGGTATGGCTACACCTTC. It yields the protein CASSSPPGQGYGYTF.

The gene calls are TRBV6-2 or TRBV6-3 and TRBJ1-3; D is undetermined. Trimming removed 2 bases from V and 4 bases from J, with 6 bases in between. The CDR3 is 13 amino acids. CDR1 and CDR2 (germline): MNHEY, SVGEGT. CDR3 DNA sequence: TGTGCCAGCAGTTACCTCAGGGGAAACACCATATATTTT. This encodes CASSYLRGNTIYF.